This TCR beta chain appears in the sequencing data of a study of cytomegalovirus exposure and HLA in healthy donors. Study-wide points: Later analysis found that TCR beta chains associated with HLA were more clonally expanded than other, equally common chains.

The PCR employed 60 Vbeta primers together with 13 Jbeta primers. The assay was immunoSEQ multiplex PCR, and TCRdb's table has in-frame clones only and misses some. The repertoire holds approximately 190,000 clones, approximately 78% seen once, with 0.8% in the top ten. Germline CDR1 reads SGHRS; CDR2 reads YFSETQ. The V gene lost 1 base and the J gene lost 1 base, with 8 bases spanning the gap. CDR3 length: 14 amino acids. Comments on this clone: Its antigen is unknown.

The chain is built from TRBV5-1 and TRBJ2-5; D gene unclear. This sequence was found in a woman between 18 and 30 years old in good health and CMV-seronegative. The material sequenced was PBMCs. The chain's CDR3 is CASSLTDLQETQYF. As DNA, the CDR3 is TGCGCCAGCAGCTTGACAGACCTCCAAGAGACCCAGTACTTC.